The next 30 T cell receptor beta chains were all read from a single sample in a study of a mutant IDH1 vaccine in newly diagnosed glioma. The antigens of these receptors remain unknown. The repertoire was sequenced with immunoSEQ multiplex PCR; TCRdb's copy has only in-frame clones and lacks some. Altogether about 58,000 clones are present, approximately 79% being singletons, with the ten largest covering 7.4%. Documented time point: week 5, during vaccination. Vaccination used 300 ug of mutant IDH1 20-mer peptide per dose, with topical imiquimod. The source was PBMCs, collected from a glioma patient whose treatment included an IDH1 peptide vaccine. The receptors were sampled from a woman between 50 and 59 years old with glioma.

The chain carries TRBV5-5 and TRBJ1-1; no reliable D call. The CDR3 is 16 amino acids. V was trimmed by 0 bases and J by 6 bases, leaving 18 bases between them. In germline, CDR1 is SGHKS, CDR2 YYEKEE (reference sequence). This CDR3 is CASSLAYSARTAEAFF. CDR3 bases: TGTGCCAGCAGCTTGGCTTACAGCGCCCGAACTGCTGAAGCTTTCTTT.

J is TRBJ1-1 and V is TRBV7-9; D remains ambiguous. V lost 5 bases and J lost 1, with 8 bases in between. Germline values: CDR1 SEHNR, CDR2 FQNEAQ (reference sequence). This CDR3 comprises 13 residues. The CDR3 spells CASSRAANTEAFF. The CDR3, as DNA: TGTGCCAGCAGCCGCGCGGCGAACACTGAAGCTTTCTTT.

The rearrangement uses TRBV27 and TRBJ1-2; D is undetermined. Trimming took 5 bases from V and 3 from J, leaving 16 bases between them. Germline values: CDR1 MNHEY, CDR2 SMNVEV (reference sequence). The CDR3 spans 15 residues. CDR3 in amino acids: CASSNYTGTYYGYTF. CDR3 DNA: TGTGCCAGCAGTAATTACACGGGAACCTACTATGGCTACACCTTC.

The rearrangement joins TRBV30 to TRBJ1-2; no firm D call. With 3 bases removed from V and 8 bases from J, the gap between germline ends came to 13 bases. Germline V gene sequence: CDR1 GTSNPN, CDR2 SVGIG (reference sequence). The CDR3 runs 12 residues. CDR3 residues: CAWRQPGGGYTF. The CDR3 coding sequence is TGTGCCTGGAGACAGCCCGGAGGGGGCTACACCTTC. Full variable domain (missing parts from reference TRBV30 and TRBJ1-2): SQTIHQWPATLVQPVGSPLSLECTVEGTSNPNLYWYRQAAGRGLQLLFYSVGIGQISSEVPQNLSASRPQDRQFILSSKKLLLSDSGFYLCAWRQPGGGYTFGSGTRLTVV.

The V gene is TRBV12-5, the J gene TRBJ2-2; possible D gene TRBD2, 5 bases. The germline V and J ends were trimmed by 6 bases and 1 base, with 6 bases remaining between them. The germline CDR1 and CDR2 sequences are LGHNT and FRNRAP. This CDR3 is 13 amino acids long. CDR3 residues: CASGGMNTGELFF. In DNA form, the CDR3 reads TGTGCTAGTGGCGGGATGAACACCGGGGAGCTGTTTTTT. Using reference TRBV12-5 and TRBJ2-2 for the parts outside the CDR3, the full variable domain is DARVTQTPRHKVTEMGQEVTMRCQPILGHNTVFWYRQTMMQGLELLAYFRNRAPLDDSGMPKDRFSAEMPDATLATLKIQPSEPRDSAVYFCASGGMNTGELFFGEGSRLTVL.

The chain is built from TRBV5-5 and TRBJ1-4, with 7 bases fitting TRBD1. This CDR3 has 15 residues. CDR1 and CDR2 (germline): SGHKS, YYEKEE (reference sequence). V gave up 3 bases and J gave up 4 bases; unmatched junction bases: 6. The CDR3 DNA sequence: TGTGCCAGCAGCTCCAAGACAGGGCATAATGAAAAACTGTTTTTT. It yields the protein CASSSKTGHNEKLFF.

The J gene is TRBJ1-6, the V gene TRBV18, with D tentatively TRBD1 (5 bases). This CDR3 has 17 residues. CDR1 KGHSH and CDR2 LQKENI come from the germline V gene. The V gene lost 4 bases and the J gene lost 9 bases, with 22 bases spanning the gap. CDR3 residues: CASSRNFRDGGGSPLHF. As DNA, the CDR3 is TGTGCCAGCTCACGGAACTTCAGGGACGGGGGTGGTTCACCCCTCCACTTT.

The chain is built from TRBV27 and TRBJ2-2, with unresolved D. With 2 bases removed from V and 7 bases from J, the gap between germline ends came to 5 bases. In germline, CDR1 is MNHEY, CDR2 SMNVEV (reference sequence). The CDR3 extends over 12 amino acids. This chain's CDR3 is CASSLAVGELFF. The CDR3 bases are TGTGCCAGCAGTTTAGCCGTCGGGGAGCTGTTTTTT.

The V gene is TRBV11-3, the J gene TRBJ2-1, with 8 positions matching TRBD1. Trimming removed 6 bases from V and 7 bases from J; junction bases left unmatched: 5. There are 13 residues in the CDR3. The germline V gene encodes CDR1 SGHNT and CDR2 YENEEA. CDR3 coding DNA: TGTGCCAGCAGGGCCAGGGGGCGAAATGAGCAGTTCTTC. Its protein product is CASRARGRNEQFF. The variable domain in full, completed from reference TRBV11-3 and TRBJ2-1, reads EAGVVQSPRYKIIEKKQPVAFWCNPISGHNTLYWYLQNLGQGPELLIRYENEEAVDDSQLPKDRFSAERLKGVDSTLKIQPAELGDSAVYLCASRARGRNEQFFGPGTRLTVL.

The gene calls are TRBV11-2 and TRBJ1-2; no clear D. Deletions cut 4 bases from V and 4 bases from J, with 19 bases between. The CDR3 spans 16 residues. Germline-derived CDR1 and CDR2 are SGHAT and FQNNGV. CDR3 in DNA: TGTGCCAGCAGCTCCCCATCGAGCGCCTTAGGCTATGGCTACACCTTC. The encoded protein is CASSSPSSALGYGYTF.

CDR3 in amino acids: CAWSVKQGTNEKLFF. The DNA of the CDR3 is TGTGCCTGGAGTGTTAAACAGGGAACTAATGAAAAACTGTTTTTT. V usage is TRBV30 and J usage is TRBJ1-4; TRBD1 might be the D (6 bases). The germline V and J ends were trimmed by 0 bases and 1 base, with 9 bases remaining between them. The CDR3 spans 15 residues. Germline CDR1 is GTSNPN and CDR2 is SVGIG (reference sequence).

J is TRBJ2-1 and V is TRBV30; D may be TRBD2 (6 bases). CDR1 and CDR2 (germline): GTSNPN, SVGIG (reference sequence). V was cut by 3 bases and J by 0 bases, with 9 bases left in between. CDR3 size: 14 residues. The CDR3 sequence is CAWSRRGSYNEQFF. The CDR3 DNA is TGTGCCTGGAGCCGGCGGGGCTCCTACAATGAGCAGTTCTTC.

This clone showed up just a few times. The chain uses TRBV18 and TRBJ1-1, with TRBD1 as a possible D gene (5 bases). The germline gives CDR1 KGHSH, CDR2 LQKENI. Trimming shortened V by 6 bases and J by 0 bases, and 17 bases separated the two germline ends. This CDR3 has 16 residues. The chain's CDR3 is CASSLDGHLMNTEAFF. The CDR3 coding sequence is TGTGCCAGCTCCCTGGACGGACATTTAATGAACACTGAAGCTTTCTTT.

The CDR3 region has the DNA TGTGCCAGCAGCGTAGGGGAACTTAGCAATCAGCCCCAGCATTTT. It translates to CASSVGELSNQPQHF. This sequence joins TRBV9 and TRBJ1-5; D gene ambiguous. The germline V gene encodes CDR1 SGDLS and CDR2 YYNGEE. V lost 0 bases and J lost 0, with 7 bases in between. The CDR3 runs to 15 residues. Complete variable domain (other parts from reference TRBV9 and TRBJ1-5): DSGVTQTPKHLITATGQRVTLRCSPRSGDLSVYWYQQSLDQGLQFLIQYYNGEERAKGNILERFSAQQFPDLHSELNLSSLELGDSALYFCASSVGELSNQPQHFGDGTRLSIL.

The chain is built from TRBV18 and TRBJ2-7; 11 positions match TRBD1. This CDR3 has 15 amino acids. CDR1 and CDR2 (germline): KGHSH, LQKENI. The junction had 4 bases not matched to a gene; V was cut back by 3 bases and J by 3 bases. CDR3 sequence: CASSPPGTGGYEQYF. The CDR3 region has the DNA TGTGCCAGCTCACCGCCCGGGACAGGGGGCTACGAGCAGTACTTC.

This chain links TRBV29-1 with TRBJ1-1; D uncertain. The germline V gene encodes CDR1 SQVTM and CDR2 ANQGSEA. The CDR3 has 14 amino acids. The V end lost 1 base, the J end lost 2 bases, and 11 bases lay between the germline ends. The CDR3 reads CSVEGPGRNTEAFF. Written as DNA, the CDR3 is TGCAGCGTTGAAGGGCCAGGACGTAACACTGAAGCTTTCTTT.

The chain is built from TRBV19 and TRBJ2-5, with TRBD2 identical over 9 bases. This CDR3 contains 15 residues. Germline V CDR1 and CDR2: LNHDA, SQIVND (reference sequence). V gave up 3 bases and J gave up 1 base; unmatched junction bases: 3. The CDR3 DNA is TGTGCCAGTAGTATGGTTAGCGGGGGCCAAGAGACCCAGTACTTC. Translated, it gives CASSMVSGGQETQYF.

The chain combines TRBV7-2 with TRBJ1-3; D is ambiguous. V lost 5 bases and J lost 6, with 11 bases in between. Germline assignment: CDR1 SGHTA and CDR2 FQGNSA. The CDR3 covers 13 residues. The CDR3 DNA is TGTGCCAGCAGCCCGGTCGGCCTAAACACCATATATTTT. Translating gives CASSPVGLNTIYF.

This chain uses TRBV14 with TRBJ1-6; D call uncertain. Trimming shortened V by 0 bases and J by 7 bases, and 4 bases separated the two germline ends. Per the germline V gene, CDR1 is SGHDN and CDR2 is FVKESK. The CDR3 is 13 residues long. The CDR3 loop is CASSQDTNSPLHF. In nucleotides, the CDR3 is TGTGCCAGCAGCCAAGATACAAATTCACCCCTCCACTTT.

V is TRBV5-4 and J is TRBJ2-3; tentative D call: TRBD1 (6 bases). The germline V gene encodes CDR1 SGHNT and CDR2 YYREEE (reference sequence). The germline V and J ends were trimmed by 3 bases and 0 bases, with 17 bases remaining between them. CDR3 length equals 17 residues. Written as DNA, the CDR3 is TGTGCCAGCAGCTCTCCGTCTCAGGGGCCTAGCACAGATACGCAGTATTTT. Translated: CASSSPSQGPSTDTQYF.

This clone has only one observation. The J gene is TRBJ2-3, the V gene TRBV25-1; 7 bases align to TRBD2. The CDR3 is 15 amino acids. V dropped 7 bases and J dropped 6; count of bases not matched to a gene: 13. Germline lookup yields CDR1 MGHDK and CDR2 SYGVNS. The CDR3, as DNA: TGTGCCAGCACCTCAGGAGCGGGGCCTGCCGATACGCAGTATTTT. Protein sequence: CASTSGAGPADTQYF.

CDR3 nucleotides: TGTGCCAGCAGCAAAGTCTCCCCCGGCTACGATCAGCCCCAGCATTTT. This gives the protein CASSKVSPGYDQPQHF. The chain carries TRBV21-1 and TRBJ1-5. TRBV21-1 is termed a pseudogene. The CDR3 has 16 residues.

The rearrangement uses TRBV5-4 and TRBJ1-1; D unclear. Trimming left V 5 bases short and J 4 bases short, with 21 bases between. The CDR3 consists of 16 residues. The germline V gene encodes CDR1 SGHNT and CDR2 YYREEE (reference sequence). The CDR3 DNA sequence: TGTGCCAGCAGTTGGGCCGGCGGCACCCAGAGCACTGAAGCTTTCTTT. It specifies CASSWAGGTQSTEAFF.

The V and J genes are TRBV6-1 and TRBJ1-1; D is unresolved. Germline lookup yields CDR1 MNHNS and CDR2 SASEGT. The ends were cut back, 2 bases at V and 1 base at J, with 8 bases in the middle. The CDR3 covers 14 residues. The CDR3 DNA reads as TGTGCCAGCAGTGAACGCACGGCGAACACTGAAGCTTTCTTT. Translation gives CASSERTANTEAFF.

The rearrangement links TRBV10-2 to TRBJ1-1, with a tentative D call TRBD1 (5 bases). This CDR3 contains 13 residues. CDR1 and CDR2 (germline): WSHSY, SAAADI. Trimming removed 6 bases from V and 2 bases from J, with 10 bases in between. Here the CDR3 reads CASSRTYNTEAFF. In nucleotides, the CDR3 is TGCGCCAGCAGCCGGACATACAACACTGAAGCTTTCTTT.

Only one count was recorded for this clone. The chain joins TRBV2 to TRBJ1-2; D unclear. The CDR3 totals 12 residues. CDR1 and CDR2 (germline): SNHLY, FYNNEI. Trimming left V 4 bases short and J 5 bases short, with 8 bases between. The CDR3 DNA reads TGTGCCAGCAGTGTCAGTCGGTATGGCTACACCTTC. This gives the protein CASSVSRYGYTF. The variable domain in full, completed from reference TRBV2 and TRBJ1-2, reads EPEVTQTPSHQVTQMGQEVILRCVPISNHLYFYWYRQILGQKVEFLVSFYNNEISEKSEIFDDQFSVERPDGSNFTLKIRSTKLEDSAMYFCASSVSRYGYTFGSGTRLTVV.

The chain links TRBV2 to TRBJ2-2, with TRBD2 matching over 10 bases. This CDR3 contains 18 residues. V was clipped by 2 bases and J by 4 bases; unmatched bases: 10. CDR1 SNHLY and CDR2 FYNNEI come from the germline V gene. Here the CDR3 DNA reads TGTGCCAGCAGTGAAAGTGCAGCGGGGGGGCCGAGCACCGGGGAGCTGTTTTTT. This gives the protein CASSESAAGGPSTGELFF.

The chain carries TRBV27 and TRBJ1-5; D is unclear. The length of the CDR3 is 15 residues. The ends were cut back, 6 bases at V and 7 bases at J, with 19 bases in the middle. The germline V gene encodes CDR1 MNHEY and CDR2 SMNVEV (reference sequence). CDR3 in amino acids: CASRAGYTTGQPQHF. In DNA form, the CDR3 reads TGTGCCAGCAGGGCAGGATACACCACCGGACAGCCCCAGCATTTT.

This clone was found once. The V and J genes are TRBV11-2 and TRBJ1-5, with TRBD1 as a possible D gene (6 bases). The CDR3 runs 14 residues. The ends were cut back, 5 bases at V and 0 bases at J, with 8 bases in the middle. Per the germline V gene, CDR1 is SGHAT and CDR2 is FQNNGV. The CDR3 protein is CASSPGDSNQPQHF. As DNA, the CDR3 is TGTGCCAGCAGCCCAGGGGATAGCAATCAGCCCCAGCATTTT.

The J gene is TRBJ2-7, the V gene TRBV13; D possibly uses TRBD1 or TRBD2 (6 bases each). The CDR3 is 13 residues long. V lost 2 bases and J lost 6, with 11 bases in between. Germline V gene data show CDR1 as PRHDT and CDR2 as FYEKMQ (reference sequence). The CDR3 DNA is TGTGCCAGCAGCTTAACCGGGGGCGGCGAGCAGTACTTC. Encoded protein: CASSLTGGGEQYF.